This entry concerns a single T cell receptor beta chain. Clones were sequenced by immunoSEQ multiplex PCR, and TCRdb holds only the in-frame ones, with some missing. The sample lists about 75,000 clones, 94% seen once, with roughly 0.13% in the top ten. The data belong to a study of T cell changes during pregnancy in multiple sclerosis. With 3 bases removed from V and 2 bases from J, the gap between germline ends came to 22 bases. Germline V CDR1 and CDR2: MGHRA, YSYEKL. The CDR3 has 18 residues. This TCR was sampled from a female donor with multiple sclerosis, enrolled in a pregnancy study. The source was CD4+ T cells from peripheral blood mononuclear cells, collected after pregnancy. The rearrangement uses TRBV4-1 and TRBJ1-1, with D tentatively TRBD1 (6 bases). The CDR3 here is CASSHRLQDSSANTEAFF. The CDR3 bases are TGCGCCAGCAGCCACAGACTACAGGACAGCTCCGCCAACACTGAAGCTTTCTTT.